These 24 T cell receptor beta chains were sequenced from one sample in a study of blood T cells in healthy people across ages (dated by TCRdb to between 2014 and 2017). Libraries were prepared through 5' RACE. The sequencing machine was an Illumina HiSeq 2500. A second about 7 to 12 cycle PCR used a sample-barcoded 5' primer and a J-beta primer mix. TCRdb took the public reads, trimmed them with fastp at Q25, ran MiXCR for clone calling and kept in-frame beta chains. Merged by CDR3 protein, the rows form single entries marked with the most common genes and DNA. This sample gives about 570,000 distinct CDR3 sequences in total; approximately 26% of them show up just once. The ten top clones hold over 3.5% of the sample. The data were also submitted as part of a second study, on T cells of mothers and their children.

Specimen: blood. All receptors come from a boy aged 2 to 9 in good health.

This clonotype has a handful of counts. The CDR3 protein is CASGIVGTYNEQFF. The DNA of the CDR3 is TGTGCTAGTGGTATAGTGGGCACCTACAATGAGCAGTTCTTC. The chain links TRBV12-5 to TRBJ2-1; D is ambiguous. The CDR3 contains 14 residues. Per the germline V gene, CDR1 is LGHNT and CDR2 is FRNRAP. Trimming stripped 5 bases from V and 2 bases from J, with 10 bases between.

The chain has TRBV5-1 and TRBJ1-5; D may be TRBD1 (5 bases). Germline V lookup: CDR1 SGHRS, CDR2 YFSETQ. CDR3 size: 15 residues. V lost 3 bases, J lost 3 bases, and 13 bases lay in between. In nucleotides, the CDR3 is TGCGCCAGCAGCTGCCGAGGGGAATCCAATCAGCCCCAGCATTTT. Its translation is CASSCRGESNQPQHF.

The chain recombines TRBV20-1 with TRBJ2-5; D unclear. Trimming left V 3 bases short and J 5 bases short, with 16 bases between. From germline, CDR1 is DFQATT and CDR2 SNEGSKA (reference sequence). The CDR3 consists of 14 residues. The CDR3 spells CSASPPWVGETQYF. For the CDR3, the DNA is TGCAGTGCTAGTCCCCCTTGGGTTGGGGAGACCCAGTACTTC.

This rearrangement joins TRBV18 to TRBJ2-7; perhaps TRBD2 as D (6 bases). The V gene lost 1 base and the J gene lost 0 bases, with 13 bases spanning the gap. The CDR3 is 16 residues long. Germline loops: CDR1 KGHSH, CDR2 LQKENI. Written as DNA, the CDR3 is TGTGCCAGCTCACCACAATTAGGGAGGAGCTCCTACGAGCAGTACTTC. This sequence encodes CASSPQLGRSSYEQYF.

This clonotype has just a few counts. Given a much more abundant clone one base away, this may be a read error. The DNA of the CDR3 is TGTGCCAGCAGTTCCCGGACAGTTAATTCACCCCTCCACTTT. Residues: CASSSRTVNSPLHF. The chain is built from TRBV27 and TRBJ1-6; perhaps TRBD1 as D (6 bases). This CDR3 is built from 14 residues. CDR1 is MNHEY and CDR2 is SMNVEV in the germline V gene (reference sequence). V lost 4 bases and J 6 bases, leaving 10 bases between the germline ends.

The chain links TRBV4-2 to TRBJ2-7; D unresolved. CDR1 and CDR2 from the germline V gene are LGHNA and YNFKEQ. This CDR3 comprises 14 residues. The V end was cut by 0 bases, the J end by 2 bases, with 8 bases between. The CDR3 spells CASSQEATTYEQYF. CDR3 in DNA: TGTGCCAGCAGCCAAGAAGCCACGACCTACGAGCAGTACTTC.

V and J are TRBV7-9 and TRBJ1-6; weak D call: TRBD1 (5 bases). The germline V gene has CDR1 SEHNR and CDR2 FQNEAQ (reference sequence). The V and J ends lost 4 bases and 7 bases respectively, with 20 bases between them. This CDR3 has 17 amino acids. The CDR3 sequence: CASSYGGSRGVNSPLHF. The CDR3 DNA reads TGTGCCAGCAGCTATGGTGGGTCGAGAGGGGTAAATTCACCCCTCCACTTT.

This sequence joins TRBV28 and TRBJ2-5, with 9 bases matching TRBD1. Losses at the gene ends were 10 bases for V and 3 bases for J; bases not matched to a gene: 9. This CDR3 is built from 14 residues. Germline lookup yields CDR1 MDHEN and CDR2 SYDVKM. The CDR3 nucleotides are TGTGCCACTAGGACCTGGACAGGGGAAGAGACCCAGTACTTC. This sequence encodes CATRTWTGEETQYF.

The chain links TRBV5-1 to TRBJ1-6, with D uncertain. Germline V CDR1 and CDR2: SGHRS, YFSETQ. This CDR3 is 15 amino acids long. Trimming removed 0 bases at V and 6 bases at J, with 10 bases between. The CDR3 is CASSLDGPTNSPLHF. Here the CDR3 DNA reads TGCGCCAGCAGCTTGGATGGGCCCACTAATTCACCCCTCCACTTT.

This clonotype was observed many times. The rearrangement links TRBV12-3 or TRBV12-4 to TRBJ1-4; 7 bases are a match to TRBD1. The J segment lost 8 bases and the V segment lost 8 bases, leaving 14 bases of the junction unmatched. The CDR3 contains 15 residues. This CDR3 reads CASRQGRIAGEKLFF. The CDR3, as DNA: TGTGCCAGCCGACAGGGAAGAATCGCGGGCGAAAAACTGTTTTTT.

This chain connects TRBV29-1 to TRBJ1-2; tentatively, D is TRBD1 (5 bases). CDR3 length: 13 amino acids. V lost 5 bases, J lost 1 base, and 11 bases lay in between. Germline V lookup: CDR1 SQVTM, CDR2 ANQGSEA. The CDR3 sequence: CSVPLGDNYGYTF. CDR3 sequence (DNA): TGCAGCGTTCCTTTAGGGGATAACTATGGCTACACCTTC.

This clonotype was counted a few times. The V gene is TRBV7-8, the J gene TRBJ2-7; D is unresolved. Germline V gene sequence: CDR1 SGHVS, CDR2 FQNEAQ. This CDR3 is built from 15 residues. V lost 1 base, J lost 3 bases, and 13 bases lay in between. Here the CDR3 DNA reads TGTGCCAGCAGCTTAGGATCCCGCGCAAACTACGAGCAGTACTTC. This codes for CASSLGSRANYEQYF.

CDR3: CSVEEATSGTNYEQYF. The CDR3 nucleotides are TGCAGCGTTGAAGAGGCTACTAGCGGGACCAATTACGAGCAGTACTTC. The V gene is TRBV29-1, the J gene TRBJ2-7; 10 bases match TRBD2. The CDR3 loop spans 16 amino acids. With V trimmed by 0 bases and J by 4 bases, 9 bases remained unmatched. Germline CDR1 is SQVTM and CDR2 is ANQGSEA.

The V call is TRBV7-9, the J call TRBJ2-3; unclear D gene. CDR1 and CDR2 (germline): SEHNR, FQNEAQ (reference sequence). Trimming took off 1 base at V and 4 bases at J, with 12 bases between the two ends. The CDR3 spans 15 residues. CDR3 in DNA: TGTGCCAGCAGCTTAGTCGCCGGAAATGCAGATACGCAGTATTTT. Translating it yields CASSLVAGNADTQYF.

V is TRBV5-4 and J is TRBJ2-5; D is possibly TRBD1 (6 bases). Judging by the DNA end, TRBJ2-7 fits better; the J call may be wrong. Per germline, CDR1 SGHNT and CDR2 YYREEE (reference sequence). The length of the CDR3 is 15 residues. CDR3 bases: TGTGCCAGCAGCCTAGACTCGGGACACGGCTACGAGCAGTACTTC. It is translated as CASSLDSGHGYEQYF.

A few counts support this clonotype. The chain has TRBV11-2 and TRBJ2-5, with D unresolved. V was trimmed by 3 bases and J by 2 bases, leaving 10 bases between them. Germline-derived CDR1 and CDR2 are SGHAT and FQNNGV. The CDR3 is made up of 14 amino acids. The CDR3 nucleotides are TGTGCCAGCAGCTTGGGAACAGAACAAGAGACCCAGTACTTC. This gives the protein CASSLGTEQETQYF.

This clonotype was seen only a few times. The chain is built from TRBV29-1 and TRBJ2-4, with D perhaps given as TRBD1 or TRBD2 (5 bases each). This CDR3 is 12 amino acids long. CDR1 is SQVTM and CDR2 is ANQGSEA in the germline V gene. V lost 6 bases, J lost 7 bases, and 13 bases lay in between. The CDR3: CSVWDPRNIQYF. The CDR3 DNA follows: TGCAGCGTGTGGGACCCCCGGAACATTCAGTACTTC.

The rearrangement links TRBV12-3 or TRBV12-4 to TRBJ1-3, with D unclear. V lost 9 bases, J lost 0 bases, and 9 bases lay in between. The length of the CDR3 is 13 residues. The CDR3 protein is CARPDYSGNTIYF. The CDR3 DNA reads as TGTGCCAGGCCCGACTACTCTGGAAACACCATATATTTT.

CDR3 sequence (DNA): TGTGCCAGCAGCCCGGCCCTCTATGAATCCGAGCAGTACTTC. The encoded protein is CASSPALYESEQYF. V and J are TRBV5-4 and TRBJ2-7, with no clear D. CDR3 size: 14 residues. Deletions cut 4 bases from V and 6 bases from J, with 17 bases between. CDR1 and CDR2 from the germline V gene are SGHNT and YYREEE (reference sequence).

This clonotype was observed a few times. The CDR3, as DNA: TGCGCCAGCAGCCAATCCGGGACAGGGTGGGACCAGCCCCAGCATTTT. It is translated as CASSQSGTGWDQPQHF. The chain employs TRBV4-1 and TRBJ1-5; TRBD1 aligns across 9 bases. V lost 2 bases and J lost 7; bases outside the gene matches: 9. The CDR3 extends over 16 amino acids. The germline CDR1 and CDR2 sequences are MGHRA and YSYEKL.

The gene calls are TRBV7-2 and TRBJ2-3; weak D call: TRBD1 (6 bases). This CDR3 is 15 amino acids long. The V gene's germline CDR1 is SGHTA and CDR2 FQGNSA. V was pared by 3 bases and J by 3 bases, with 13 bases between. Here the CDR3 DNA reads TGTGCCAGCAGCTTTAACAGGGTCAGGACAGATACGCAGTATTTT. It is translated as CASSFNRVRTDTQYF.

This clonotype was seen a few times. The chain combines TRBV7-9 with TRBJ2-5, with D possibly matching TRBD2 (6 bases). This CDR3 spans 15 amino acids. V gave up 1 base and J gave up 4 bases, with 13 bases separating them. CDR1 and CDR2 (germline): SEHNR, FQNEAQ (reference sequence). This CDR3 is CASSLGAGPAETQYF. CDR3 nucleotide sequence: TGTGCCAGCAGCTTAGGGGCGGGACCCGCAGAGACCCAGTACTTC.

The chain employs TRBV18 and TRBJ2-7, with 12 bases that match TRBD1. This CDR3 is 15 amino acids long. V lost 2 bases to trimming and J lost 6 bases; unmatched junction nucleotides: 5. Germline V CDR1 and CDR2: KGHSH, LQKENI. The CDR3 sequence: CASSPVGTGGREQYF. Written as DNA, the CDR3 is TGTGCCAGCTCACCAGTGGGGACAGGGGGCCGCGAGCAGTACTTC. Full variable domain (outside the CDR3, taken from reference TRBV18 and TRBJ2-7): NAGVMQNPRHLVRRRGQEARLRCSPMKGHSHVYWYRQLPEEGLKFMVYLQKENIIDESGMPKERFSAEFPKEGPSILRIQQVVRGDSAAYFCASSPVGTGGREQYFGPGTRLTVT.

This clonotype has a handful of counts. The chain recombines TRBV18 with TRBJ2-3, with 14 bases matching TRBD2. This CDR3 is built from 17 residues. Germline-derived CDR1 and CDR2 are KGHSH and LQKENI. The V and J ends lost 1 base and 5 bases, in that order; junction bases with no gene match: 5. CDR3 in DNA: TGTGCCAGCTCACCACTCGGACTAGCGGGAGGAATAGATACGCAGTATTTT. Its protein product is CASSPLGLAGGIDTQYF.